This T cell receptor (beta chain) was captured by sequencing in a study of blood T cell repertoires in COVID-19. Study-level information: The analysed material was cDNA or gDNA that came from T cells, B-cell-depleted T cells, or PBMCs.

From germline, CDR1 is MNHEY and CDR2 SVGAGI. The CDR3 runs 16 residues. The V end was cut by 0 bases, the J end by 0 bases, with 12 bases between. Some clones are missing from TCRdb's copy, which holds only in-frame ones; the method was immunoSEQ multiplex PCR. Of some 270,000 clones listed, roughly nine tenths were seen once; the top ten hold approximately 1.5%. The study recruited people aged 18 to 89 years across approximately 25 US areas. Participant-given clinical history determined each cohort assignment. Material: PBMCs or T cells enriched from blood (not recorded which). The source of this sequence is a woman aged 40 to 50 who had recovered from COVID-19. This chain uses TRBV6-5 with TRBJ2-7; perhaps TRBD2 as D (5 bases). CDR3 in amino acids: CASSYSRTLSSYEQYF. The CDR3 bases are TGTGCCAGCAGTTACTCGAGGACTTTGAGCTCCTACGAGCAGTACTTC.